This is a list of T cell receptor beta chains from one sample in a study of control samples from healthy donors and cancer patients. Clones were sequenced by immunoSEQ multiplex PCR, and TCRdb holds only the in-frame ones, with some missing. Of some 29,000 clones listed, about 85% are singletons. Sequencing was carried out using formalin-fixed, paraffin-embedded tissue. The source is a female donor with melanoma. Both conserved end residues are part of each CDR3. A D gene is named only where the DNA matches it firmly. Only some rows state a clone size, as once, few, many or a class for expanded clones.

TGTGCCAGCAGCCCACCGGGGGGGAACTATGGCTACACCTTC,CASSPPGGNYGYTF,NA,TRBJ1-2,NA,TRBV5-4
TGTGCCAGCAGCCCTCGGGACAAAGCAACCCTCCACTTT,CASSPRDKATLHF,NA,TRBJ1-6,NA,TRBV6-2/TRBV6-3
TGTGCCAGCAGCGTAGAGGCTCATTCGACCTACGAGCAGTACTTC,CASSVEAHSTYEQYF,NA,TRBJ2-7,NA,TRBV9
TGTGCCAGCAGCCTCACGGACAAGAACACTGAAGCTTTCTTT,CASSLTDKNTEAFF,NA,TRBJ1-1,NA,TRBV5-4
TGTGCCAGCAGCTTGCTAGCGGGCTCCTACAATGAGCAGTTCTTC,CASSLLAGSYNEQFF,TRBD2,TRBJ2-1,NA,TRBV7-2
NA,CASSPFGQGNYGYIF,NA,TRBJ1-2,NA,TRBV11-2
TGTGCCAGCCGGCCATCCCCGATTAAAGGCCCTGAAGCTTTCTTT,CASRPSPIKGPEAFF,NA,TRBJ1-1,NA,TRBV6-5
TGTGCCTGGACCTTTGAGGGAGGCTCACCCCTCCACTTT,CAWTFEGGSPLHF,NA,TRBJ1-6,NA,TRBV30
TGTGCCAGCAGTCACAAGATACTACGTCAGGGGCCCCAATCCCTCCACTTT,CASSHKILRQGPQSLHF,NA,TRBJ1-6,NA,TRBV3-1/TRBV3-2
TGTGCCAGCAGCCAATTGGACTCTTACTCCTACGAGCAGTACTTC,CASSQLDSYSYEQYF,NA,TRBJ2-7,NA,TRBV14
TGCGCCAGCAGCTTGCGGGACTACAATGAGCAGTTCTTC,CASSLRDYNEQFF,NA,TRBJ2-1,NA,TRBV5-1
TGTGCCAGCAGGCAACCGGGACAGGGAGTCGGCGAGCAGTACTTC,CASRQPGQGVGEQYF,TRBD1,TRBJ2-7,NA,TRBV6-5
TGCGCCAGCAGCTTGGCGGCAGCATCCTATGGCTACACCTTC,CASSLAAASYGYTF,NA,TRBJ1-2,NA,TRBV5-1
TGTGCCAGCAGCTCGTCACGGGACCGCGAGCAGTACTTC,CASSSSRDREQYF,NA,TRBJ2-7,NA,TRBV7-8
TGTACCAGCAGTTTAGACCGATTGGAGCAGTACTTC,CTSSLDRLEQYF,NA,TRBJ2-7,NA,TRBV12-3/TRBV12-4
TGTGCCAGCAGCAGCACCCGACTAGCGGGAGTCGATACGCAGTATTTT,CASSSTRLAGVDTQYF,TRBD2,TRBJ2-3,NA,TRBV5-6
TGTGCCAGCAGCCCATTCCTATCCTACGAGCAGTACTTC,CASSPFLSYEQYF,NA,TRBJ2-7,NA,TRBV7-9
TGTGCCAGCAGCGCGAGGGACAGGAAAAATGAGCAGTTCTTC,CASSARDRKNEQFF,TRBD1,TRBJ2-1,NA,TRBV11-3
TGTGCCAGCAGCTTACGTTTCGGATACGAGCAGTACTTC,CASSLRFGYEQYF,NA,TRBJ2-7,NA,TRBV11-3
TGTGCCAGCGGCCGGAGCGAGCAGTACTTC,CASGRSEQYF,NA,TRBJ2-7,NA,TRBV27
TGTGCCAGCAGCGGACTGGGGGGTTGGAACACTGAAGCTTTCTTT,CASSGLGGWNTEAFF,NA,TRBJ1-1,NA,TRBV6-2/TRBV6-3
TGTGCCACCAGTGATCCCGGGACAGGGGGAACAAAGCTGTTTTTT,CATSDPGTGGTKLFF,TRBD1,TRBJ2-2,medium-sized,TRBV24-1
TGTGCCAGCAGCCCGGGACTAGATCCAGATACGCAGTATTTT,CASSPGLDPDTQYF,TRBD2,TRBJ2-3,few,TRBV3-1/TRBV3-2
TGTGCCAGCAGCGTTAGCGGGAGTACCTACAATGAGCAGTTCTTC,CASSVSGSTYNEQFF,TRBD2,TRBJ2-1,NA,TRBV7-3
TGTGCCAGCAGTTTAAGGGCCCCCTGGGGTACCGGGGAGCTGTTTTTT,CASSLRAPWGTGELFF,NA,TRBJ2-2,NA,TRBV27
TGTGCCAGCAGTGAAGTCGGTCCGCGAATATCAGAGACCCAGTACTTC,CASSEVGPRISETQYF,NA,TRBJ2-5,NA,TRBV25-1
TGCGCCAGCAGCTTGAGTGTAGCGGGGGACCAAGAGACCCAGTACTTC,CASSLSVAGDQETQYF,TRBD2,TRBJ2-5,NA,TRBV5-1
TGTGCCACCCGCGGGGTTGACACAGGGACCTACGAGCAGTACTTC,CATRGVDTGTYEQYF,NA,TRBJ2-7,NA,TRBV19
TGCGCCAGCAGCTTGGCCCAGGGCAGCTACTACGAGCAGTACTTC,CASSLAQGSYYEQYF,NA,TRBJ2-7,NA,TRBV5-1
TGTGCCAGCTCACCCCAGGGGGCCGGTGAAGCTTTCTTT,CASSPQGAGEAFF,TRBD1,TRBJ1-1,NA,TRBV18
TGTGCCACGCTGGCTCGCGGGAGTGGCTATGAGCAGTTCTTC,CATLARGSGYEQFF,TRBD2,TRBJ2-1,few,TRBV6-5
TGTGCCAGCAGCCGGGACAGTTCCTACGAGCAGTACTTC,CASSRDSSYEQYF,TRBD1,TRBJ2-7,NA,TRBV11-3
TGTGCCAGCAGCTCCAGCGGCGTCGGCACAGATACGCAGTATTTT,CASSSSGVGTDTQYF,NA,TRBJ2-3,NA,TRBV7-6
TGTGCCAGCAGCCAGGGGGGTGGGGATGGCAAAAACATTCAGTACTTC,CASSQGGGDGKNIQYF,NA,TRBJ2-4,NA,TRBV7-9
TGTGCCAGCAGTGAAGCGGGGTACACCGGGGAGCTGTTTTTT,CASSEAGYTGELFF,NA,TRBJ2-2,NA,TRBV2
TGTGCCAGCAGCTTGGACGTCTATTCGCTCCAGCGGGATACGCAGTATTTT,CASSLDVYSLQRDTQYF,NA,TRBJ2-3,NA,TRBV5-4
TGTGCCAGTAGTAGGACAGGGAAGAATGAAAAACTGTTTTTT,CASSRTGKNEKLFF,TRBD1,TRBJ1-4,NA,TRBV19
TGCAGCGTTGAGGGGTCGGGAGGGGCCGAGCAGTACTTC,CSVEGSGGAEQYF,TRBD2,TRBJ2-7,NA,TRBV29-1
TGTGCCACCAGTTACTCTGGAAACACCATATATTTT,CATSYSGNTIYF,NA,TRBJ1-3,NA,TRBV24-1
TGTGCCACCTCGCGGGGGTTAATAGAGACCCAGTACTTC,CATSRGLIETQYF,TRBD2,TRBJ2-5,NA,TRBV5-6
TGTGCCAGCCGACCAAACAGTGGGAGTTGGACCGGGGAGCTGTTTTTT,CASRPNSGSWTGELFF,NA,TRBJ2-2,NA,TRBV19
TGCGCCAGCAGCCAAGACAGGCTCACTGAAGCTTTCTTT,CASSQDRLTEAFF,NA,TRBJ1-1,NA,TRBV4-1
TGTGCCAGCAGCTTAGGGACAGGGGTCGGAAACATTCAGTACTTC,CASSLGTGVGNIQYF,TRBD1,TRBJ2-4,NA,TRBV7-2
TGTGCCAGTGGACAGGGGGGGCCAGATACGCAGTATTTT,CASGQGGPDTQYF,TRBD1,TRBJ2-3,NA,TRBV19
TGCAGTGCTAGTTCCCCCACAGGGAATGAGCAGTTCTTC,CSASSPTGNEQFF,NA,TRBJ2-1,once,TRBV20-1
TGCAGCGTTGACAGGGGGCGTACTGAAGCTTTCTTT,CSVDRGRTEAFF,TRBD1,TRBJ1-1,NA,TRBV29-1
TGTGCCAGCAGCTCGACACGGGGAAGGGCCCTCCACTTT,CASSSTRGRALHF,NA,TRBJ1-6,NA,TRBV7-3
TGTGCCACCCGGGAGAGCTCCAATCAGCCCCAGCATTTT,CATRESSNQPQHF,NA,TRBJ1-5,NA,TRBV10-3
TGTGCCAGCAGACCGGGACAGGGGTATGGTGAAGCTTTCTTT,CASRPGQGYGEAFF,TRBD1,TRBJ1-1,NA,TRBV27